The 10 T cell receptor beta chains given below trace back to one sample, sequenced in a study of blood T cells in healthy people across ages. Primed by a sample-barcoded 5' primer and a J-beta primer mix, a second PCR proceeded for roughly 6 to 12 cycles. TCRdb re-analysed the 5' RACE reads in MiXCR, keeping a single row per CDR3 protein. This sample yields fewer than 1,000,000 distinct CDR3 sequences, of which about half are seen a single time; approximately 18% belongs to the top ten. Sequencing was performed on blood. The source is an older man in good health.

The V call is TRBV9, the J call TRBJ2-7; 9 bases agree with TRBD1. CDR3 length: 13 residues. The V gene's germline CDR1 is SGDLS and CDR2 YYNGEE. With V trimmed by 2 bases and J by 5 bases, 2 bases remained unmatched. The CDR3 DNA sequence: TGTGCCAGCAGCGTGGGACAGGGCAACGAGCAGTACTTC. Encoded protein: CASSVGQGNEQYF.

A few counts support this clonotype. A read error may produce the germline difference seen at one junction end. The CDR3 is CASSLDRGFHNEQFF. The CDR3 DNA is TGTGCCAGCAGTTTAGACAGGGGATTCCACAATGAGCAGTTCTTC. The rearrangement joins TRBV13 to TRBJ2-1; 8 nucleotides agree with TRBD1. CDR1 and CDR2 from the germline V gene are PRHDT and FYEKMQ (reference sequence). This CDR3 contains 15 residues.

The J gene is TRBJ1-3, the V gene TRBV2; no clear D. Trimming took 4 bases from V and 3 from J, leaving 7 bases between them. Germline assignment: CDR1 SNHLY and CDR2 FYNNEI. The CDR3 is made up of 13 amino acids. The chain's CDR3 is CASSVTDGNTIYF. Written as DNA, the CDR3 is TGTGCCAGCAGTGTTACGGATGGAAACACCATATATTTT.

The rearrangement joins TRBV7-2 to TRBJ2-3; D is ambiguous. V shed 1 base and J shed 2 bases, with 10 bases lying between them. There are 15 residues in the CDR3. Germline loops: CDR1 SGHTA, CDR2 FQGNSA. DNA of the CDR3: TGTGCCAGCAGCTTAGTAGCAGCGAACACAGATACGCAGTATTTT. Its protein product is CASSLVAANTDTQYF.

Only a few counts were recorded for this clonotype. The chain couples TRBV29-1 to TRBJ2-1; TRBD2 aligns across 12 bases. Trimming took 3 bases from V and 10 from J; bases not matched to a gene: 4. The CDR3 sequence is 13 residues long. The germline V gene has CDR1 SQVTM and CDR2 ANQGSEA. The CDR3: CSVDASGREEQFF. The CDR3 bases are TGCAGCGTTGACGCTAGCGGGAGGGAAGAGCAGTTCTTC.

This clonotype was counted between two and nine times. The chain recombines TRBV20-1 with TRBJ2-2; D is possibly TRBD2 (6 bases). CDR3 length: 16 amino acids. The V end was cut by 0 bases, the J end by 1 base, with 12 bases between. CDR1 and CDR2 from the germline V gene are DFQATT and SNEGSKA (reference sequence). CDR3 in amino acids: CSARDLVGGNTGELFF. CDR3 nucleotides: TGCAGTGCTAGAGATCTCGTGGGAGGGAACACCGGGGAGCTGTTTTTT.

The CDR3 reads CASSDQFEQYF. DNA of the CDR3: TGTGCCAGCAGCGACCAGTTCGAGCAGTACTTC. The chain employs TRBV12-3 or TRBV12-4 and TRBJ2-5; D ambiguous. The DNA matches TRBJ2-7 better at its end, which makes the J call doubtful. This CDR3 contains 11 residues.

The chain combines TRBV7-2 with TRBJ2-5, with unresolved D. The J call is doubtful: the DNA matches TRBJ2-7 better. The CDR3 covers 14 residues. CDR1 and CDR2 from the germline V gene are SGHTA and FQGNSA. This CDR3 is CASSPDSVGNEQYF. The CDR3, as DNA: TGTGCCAGCAGCCCCGATTCCGTCGGCAACGAGCAGTACTTC.

The chain carries TRBV7-6 and TRBJ2-3, with D uncertain. This CDR3 has 14 amino acids. V was cut by 1 base and J by 2 bases, with 7 bases left in between. CDR1 SGHVS and CDR2 FNYEAQ come from the germline V gene. CDR3 residues: CASSLEGNTDTQYF. CDR3 sequence (DNA): TGTGCCAGCAGCTTAGAAGGAAACACAGATACGCAGTATTTT.

The CDR3 DNA is TGTGCCAGCAGCTCCGGGACAGGGGAAGTAGGCTACACCTTC. Its protein is CASSSGTGEVGYTF. The chain is built from TRBV9 and TRBJ1-2; TRBD1 aligns across 10 bases. The CDR3 spans 14 residues. CDR1 is SGDLS and CDR2 is YYNGEE in the germline V gene. V lost 4 bases and J lost 8; bases outside the gene matches: 8.